The 14 T cell receptor beta chains below come from one sample, sequenced in a study of shared clonotypes between healthy human individuals. TCRdb keeps only in-frame clones here, not all; method: immunoSEQ multiplex PCR. The sample shows 1,400,000 or so clones, about 98.5% of them seen only once. The sequencing input was naive CD4+ T cells sorted from blood. Documented subset: CD45RA+ positively selected. The receptors derive from a man younger than 40 in good health.

This clone was recorded once. The chain employs TRBV6-1 and TRBJ1-5; perhaps TRBD1 as D (5 bases). Trimming took 2 bases from V and 6 from J, leaving 20 bases between them. Germline V CDR1 and CDR2: MNHNS, SASEGT. The CDR3 contains 17 residues. The CDR3 here is CASSESLTGLLGQPQHF. CDR3 nucleotide sequence: TGTGCCAGCAGTGAAAGTCTTACAGGTCTTCTGGGTCAGCCCCAGCATTTT.

This chain uses TRBV11-1 with TRBJ1-2; a weak D match, TRBD1 (5 bases). V was clipped by 4 bases and J by 12 bases, with 21 bases between them. The CDR3 consists of 14 residues. Looked up from germline, CDR1 is SGHAT and CDR2 is FQDESV (reference sequence). The CDR3 nucleotides read TGTGCCAGCAGCTCGTTCCGGGACCTGGCTGTCCACACCTTC. Its protein is CASSSFRDLAVHTF.

The chain employs TRBV5-1 and TRBJ1-2, with D tentatively TRBD1 (5 bases). Trimming stripped 0 bases from V and 4 bases from J, with 10 bases between. The CDR3 totals 14 residues. CDR1 and CDR2 (germline): SGHRS, YFSETQ. The CDR3 spells CASSLGGTVYGYTF. Here the CDR3 DNA reads TGCGCCAGCAGCTTGGGAGGGACGGTCTATGGCTACACCTTC.

This clone has just one count. The chain carries TRBV6-4 and TRBJ2-7; weak D call: TRBD2 (5 bases). There are 15 residues in the CDR3. In germline, CDR1 is MRHNA, CDR2 SNTAGT. Trimming shortened V by 5 bases and J by 10 bases, and 24 bases separated the two germline ends. The CDR3 spells CASSLMPSGMGAQYF. The CDR3 region has the DNA TGTGCCAGCAGTCTCATGCCCAGCGGAATGGGCGCTCAGTACTTC.

This rearrangement joins TRBV5-5 to TRBJ2-7; 7 bases align to TRBD1. This CDR3 is 14 amino acids long. The V gene end was trimmed by 4 bases and the J gene end by 4 bases; junction bases not matched to a gene: 8. From germline, CDR1 is SGHKS and CDR2 YYEKEE (reference sequence). Here the CDR3 DNA reads TGTGCCAGCAGCGGCCGGGACAGCCAATACGAGCAGTACTTC. It is translated as CASSGRDSQYEQYF. The full variable domain, with the rest looked up from reference TRBV5-5 and TRBJ2-7, is DAGVTQSPTHLIKTRGQQVTLRCSPISGHKSVSWYQQVLGQGPQFIFQYYEKEERGRGNFPDRFSARQFPNYSSELNVNALLLGDSALYLCASSGRDSQYEQYFGPGTRLTVT.

V gene TRBV5-1 combines with J gene TRBJ2-3, with a weak D call TRBD1 (5 bases). The V gene lost 4 bases and the J gene lost 1 base, with 13 bases spanning the gap. In germline, CDR1 is SGHRS, CDR2 YFSETQ. CDR3 size: 15 residues. CDR3 in DNA: TGCGCCAGCAGCCCCCCCTGGGGCGGCACAGATACGCAGTATTTT. Residues: CASSPPWGGTDTQYF.

V gene TRBV7-2 combines with J gene TRBJ1-5; TRBD1 matches at 10 bases. The CDR3 is made up of 15 amino acids. Germline CDR1 and CDR2: SGHTA and FQGNSA. V gave up 6 bases and J gave up 6 bases; unmatched junction bases: 8. DNA of the CDR3: TGTGCCAGCAGGAGGGGACAGGGGCAGGGTCAGCCCCAGCATTTT. Amino acids: CASRRGQGQGQPQHF.

The CDR3: CASSQTGDSGNTIYF. CDR3 nucleotides: TGTGCCAGCTCCCAGACAGGGGATTCTGGAAACACCATATATTTT. This chain uses TRBV18 with TRBJ1-3; 8 bases map to TRBD1. Germline V gives CDR1 KGHSH, CDR2 LQKENI. CDR3 length: 15 residues. Germline trimming cut 6 bases from V and 1 base from J; bases unmatched to any gene: 5.

The chain has TRBV18 and TRBJ1-5, with TRBD1 matching 8 bases. This CDR3 is built from 14 residues. Per germline, CDR1 KGHSH and CDR2 LQKENI. V lost 2 bases and J lost 8; bases outside the gene matches: 5. In nucleotides, the CDR3 is TGTGCCAGCTCACCAGACAGGGGAGTAGAGCCCCAGCATTTT. Amino acids: CASSPDRGVEPQHF.

This sequence joins TRBV29-1 and TRBJ2-1; a possible D gene is TRBD1 (6 bases). The V gene's germline CDR1 is SQVTM and CDR2 ANQGSEA. V was clipped by 3 bases and J by 3 bases, with 21 bases between them. The CDR3 is 17 residues long. The CDR3, as DNA: TGCAGCGTTGACTCAACCCCAGGACAGATTAACTACAATGAGCAGTTCTTC. It specifies CSVDSTPGQINYNEQFF.

The genes are TRBV6-6 and TRBJ2-7; D is possibly TRBD2 (5 bases). The germline V gene encodes CDR1 MNHNY and CDR2 SVGAGI (reference sequence). The CDR3 is made up of 12 amino acids. The germline V and J ends were trimmed by 8 bases and 1 base, with 9 bases remaining between them. CDR3 in amino acids: CASQTGSYEQYF. CDR3 DNA sequence: TGTGCCAGCCAAACGGGGTCCTACGAGCAGTACTTC.

The CDR3 reads CASSGQLKFGTQYF. The CDR3 coding sequence is TGTGCCAGCAGCGGACAGTTAAAGTTCGGGACCCAGTACTTC. The chain has TRBV7-9 and TRBJ2-5; the D gene is possibly TRBD1 (6 bases). CDR1 is SEHNR, CDR2 FQNEAQ, per germline (reference sequence). V shed 5 bases and J shed 7 bases, with 17 bases lying between them. The CDR3 is 14 amino acids.

This chain joins TRBV6-1 and TRBJ1-5; D uncertain. The CDR3 sequence is 15 residues long. The germline gives CDR1 MNHNS, CDR2 SASEGT. V lost 1 base, J lost 6 bases, and 13 bases lay in between. CDR3 sequence (DNA): TGTGCCAGCAGTGAAGTCGGCAGGCTGGCTCAGCCCCAGCATTTT. It encodes CASSEVGRLAQPQHF.

V and J are TRBV7-9 and TRBJ2-6; unclear D gene. The CDR3 runs 17 residues. V lost 3 bases and J lost 0, with 12 bases in between. Germline V CDR1 and CDR2: SEHNR, FQNEAQ (reference sequence). CDR3 protein: CASSFKMRSSGANVLTF. The CDR3 DNA reads as TGTGCCAGCAGCTTCAAAATGCGCAGCTCTGGGGCCAACGTCCTGACTTTC.